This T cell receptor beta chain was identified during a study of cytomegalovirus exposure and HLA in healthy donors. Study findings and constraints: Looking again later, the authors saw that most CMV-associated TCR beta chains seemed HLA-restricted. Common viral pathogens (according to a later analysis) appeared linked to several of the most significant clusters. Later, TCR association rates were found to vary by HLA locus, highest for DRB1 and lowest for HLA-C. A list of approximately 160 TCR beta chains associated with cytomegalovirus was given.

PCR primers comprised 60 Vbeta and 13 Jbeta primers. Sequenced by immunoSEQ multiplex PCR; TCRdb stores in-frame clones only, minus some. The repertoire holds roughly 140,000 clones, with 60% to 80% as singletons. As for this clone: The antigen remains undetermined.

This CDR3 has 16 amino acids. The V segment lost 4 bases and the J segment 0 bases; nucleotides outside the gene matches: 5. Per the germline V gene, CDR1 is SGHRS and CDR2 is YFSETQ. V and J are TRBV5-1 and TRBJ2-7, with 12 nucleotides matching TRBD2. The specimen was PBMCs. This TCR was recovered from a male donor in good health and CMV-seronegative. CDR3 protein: CASSRGLAGSSYEQYF. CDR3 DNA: TGCGCCAGCAGCCGGGGACTAGCGGGTAGCTCCTACGAGCAGTACTTC.